These 28 T cell receptor beta chains were sequenced from one sample in a study of T cells in Graves' hyperthyroidism and ophthalmopathy. TCR beta CDR3 sequences were amplified from RNA transcripts. Researchers ran a first-round RT-PCR on the TCR CDR3 using the HTBI primer set. TCRdb analysed the multiplex PCR reads with MiXCR anew, one entry per CDR3 protein. The table lists about 680,000 distinct CDR3 sequences, just over 35% of them singletons. Sequencing input: blood. The receptor set was obtained from a woman between 40 and 55 years old with Graves' hyperthyroidism.

This chain uses TRBV7-9 with TRBJ2-7, with TRBD2 identical over 9 bases. The CDR3 is 16 amino acids. Germline V lookup: CDR1 SEHNR, CDR2 FQNEAQ (reference sequence). J was trimmed by 3 bases and V by 5 bases; bases with no gene match: 11. The DNA of the CDR3 is TGTGCCAGCAGCGGGGTGCGACTAGCGGAGATCTACGAGCAGTACTTC. Protein product: CASSGVRLAEIYEQYF.

This clonotype was seen a handful of times. The genes are TRBV12-3 or TRBV12-4 and TRBJ2-2, with TRBD1 matching over 8 bases. This CDR3 contains 15 residues. The V and J ends lost 5 bases and 5 bases, in that order; junction bases with no gene match: 7. The CDR3 sequence: CASSGDRLFTGELFF. DNA of the CDR3: TGTGCCAGCAGTGGGGACAGGCTGTTTACCGGGGAGCTGTTTTTT.

A remark on this clonotype: The junction departs from the called germline gene at one end, perhaps through a read error. The chain recombines TRBV5-1 with TRBJ2-7, with D possibly being TRBD1 (6 bases). Germline values: CDR1 SGHRS, CDR2 YFSETQ. The CDR3 covers 14 residues. The DNA of the CDR3 is TGCGCCAGCAGCTTCCGGTCCAGGGGTTACGGGCAGTACTTC. This translates into CASSFRSRGYGQYF.

The chain has TRBV10-3 and TRBJ2-5, with D possibly called TRBD1 or TRBD2 (6 bases each). This CDR3 comprises 17 residues. Germline V gives CDR1 ENHRY, CDR2 SYGVKD. V lost 3 bases to trimming and J lost 1 base, with 18 bases between them. This CDR3 reads CAISDRTTRGPQETQYF. In DNA form, the CDR3 reads TGTGCCATCAGTGACCGGACAACTCGGGGGCCCCAAGAGACCCAGTACTTC.

This clonotype has only a few counts. The V and J genes are TRBV6-5 and TRBJ2-7; TRBD2 aligns across 7 bases. The CDR3 covers 13 residues. Germline CDR1 reads MNHEY; CDR2 reads SVGAGI. V dropped 5 bases and J dropped 3; count of bases not matched to a gene: 4. The CDR3 sequence is CASSEGDYYEQYF. Here the CDR3 DNA reads TGTGCCAGCAGTGAAGGGGACTACTACGAGCAGTACTTC.

The chain recombines TRBV7-9 with TRBJ1-6; maybe TRBD1 (6 bases). Germline CDR1 reads SEHNR; CDR2 reads FQNEAQ (reference sequence). The CDR3 contains 16 residues. V lost 2 bases, J lost 8 bases, and 16 bases lay in between. CDR3: CASSLWGRGVDSPLHF. CDR3 nucleotides: TGTGCCAGCAGCTTATGGGGCAGGGGCGTGGATTCACCCCTCCACTTT.

This chain uses TRBV7-2 with TRBJ1-1; 9 nucleotides match TRBD1. The junction had 4 bases not matched to a gene; V was cut back by 5 bases and J by 0 bases. The CDR3 is 15 residues long. The V gene's germline CDR1 is SGHTA and CDR2 FQGNSA. The CDR3, as DNA: TGTGCCAGCAGCGGGGGGACAGGGCTGAACACTGAAGCTTTCTTT. This gives the protein CASSGGTGLNTEAFF.

The sample holds many counts of this clonotype. The chain joins TRBV12-3 or TRBV12-4 to TRBJ1-2; TRBD1 might be the D (5 bases). This CDR3 region has 12 residues. V lost 7 bases to trimming and J lost 6 bases, with 12 bases between them. CDR3 sequence reads: CASTQDINGYTF. CDR3 nucleotide sequence: TGTGCCAGCACCCAGGACATCAATGGCTACACCTTC.

This clonotype was observed a few times. The V and J genes are TRBV6-5 and TRBJ2-2; a weak D match, TRBD1 (6 bases). The CDR3 totals 16 residues. CDR1 and CDR2 (germline): MNHEY, SVGAGI. The ends were cut back, 0 bases at V and 3 bases at J, with 11 bases in the middle. This CDR3 is CASSYSWDTYTGELFF. In DNA, the CDR3 is TGTGCCAGCAGTTACTCGTGGGACACATACACCGGGGAGCTGTTTTTT.

This clonotype showed up just a few times. V and J are TRBV6-5 and TRBJ2-5; no reliable D call. This CDR3 contains 13 residues. Germline V gene sequence: CDR1 MNHEY, CDR2 SVGAGI. Trimming left V 2 bases short and J 5 bases short, with 9 bases between. The CDR3 nucleotides are TGTGCCAGCAGTTACCCTAATTGGGAGACCCAGTACTTC. It is translated as CASSYPNWETQYF.

As concerns this clonotype: A much bigger clone sits one base away, suggesting this may be a read error. This likely comes from a read error, as the CDR3 has no conserved phenylalanine or tryptophan at its end. The rearrangement joins TRBV5-6 to TRBJ1-4, with 10 bases aligning to TRBD1. The CDR3 is made up of 15 amino acids. The germline V gene has CDR1 SGHDT and CDR2 YYEEEE. With V trimmed by 4 bases and J by 5 bases, 5 bases remained unmatched. CDR3 nucleotides: TGTGCCAGCAGCCGAAAGACAGGGGGCAATGAAAAACTGTTTCTT. As protein: CASSRKTGGNEKLFL.

In this sample, this clonotype turned up a few times. This may stem from a read error, because a much larger clone lies one nucleotide away. The chain couples TRBV24-1 to TRBJ1-1, with D possibly TRBD1 on 6 matching bases. V lost 3 bases and J lost 1, with 8 bases in between. The CDR3 contains 14 residues. Germline loops: CDR1 KGHDR, CDR2 SFDVKD. The CDR3 bases are TGTGCCACCAGTGATGTGGGACAGAACACTGAAGCTTTCTTT. This sequence encodes CATSDVGQNTEAFF.

This clonotype turned up a few times. This chain links TRBV5-6 with TRBJ1-2, with D unresolved. Trimming removed 4 bases from V and 8 bases from J, with 15 bases in between. The CDR3 contains 13 residues. CDR1 and CDR2 (germline): SGHDT, YYEEEE. The CDR3 nucleotides read TGTGCCAGCAGCGGAGGACCCAAGGGAGGCTACACCTTC. Translation gives CASSGGPKGGYTF.

The V and J genes are TRBV2 and TRBJ1-5; D may be TRBD1 (5 bases). The CDR3 sequence is 13 residues long. The germline V gene encodes CDR1 SNHLY and CDR2 FYNNEI. Trimming took off 7 bases at V and 7 bases at J, with 14 bases between the two ends. As DNA, the CDR3 is TGTGCCAGCACACAAGGGGTTGGGCAGCCCCAGCATTTT. Its translation is CASTQGVGQPQHF.

This clonotype was observed many times. The rearrangement uses TRBV29-1 and TRBJ2-5; 8 positions match TRBD1. Germline V gene sequence: CDR1 SQVTM, CDR2 ANQGSEA. The CDR3 loop spans 13 amino acids. With V trimmed by 4 bases and J by 5 bases, 6 bases remained unmatched. This chain's CDR3 is CSVVWTGRETQYF. The CDR3 DNA is TGCAGCGTTGTATGGACAGGGAGGGAGACCCAGTACTTC.

Note on this clonotype: This sequence may be a read error, since a much larger clone differs from it by one base. The rearrangement joins TRBV6-5 to TRBJ1-4; 9 positions match TRBD1. The CDR3 has 15 residues. The germline gives CDR1 MNHEY, CDR2 SVGAGI. The ends lost 8 bases at V and 8 bases at J; junction bases unmatched: 12. CDR3 amino acids: CASGLQGASVEKLFF. The CDR3 region has the DNA TGTGCCAGCGGCCTACAGGGGGCGTCGGTCGAAAAACTGTTTTTT.

J is TRBJ1-1 and V is TRBV4-3, with D maybe TRBD1 (6 bases). The CDR3 loop spans 15 amino acids. V dropped 0 bases and J dropped 0 bases, with 8 bases sitting between them. Germline lookup yields CDR1 LGHNA and CDR2 YSLEER. This chain's CDR3 is CASSQEWDMNTEAFF. In nucleotides, the CDR3 is TGCGCCAGCAGCCAAGAATGGGACATGAACACTGAAGCTTTCTTT.

The V and J genes are TRBV6-2 or TRBV6-3 and TRBJ1-2; D is uncertain. Trimming took off 2 bases at V and 4 bases at J, with 8 bases between the two ends. There are 13 residues in the CDR3. In germline, CDR1 is MNHEY, CDR2 SVGEGT. The CDR3 DNA follows: TGTGCCAGCAGTTACCATCTGGGCTATGGCTACACCTTC. Translating it yields CASSYHLGYGYTF.

This rearrangement joins TRBV15 to TRBJ1-2, with D possibly matching TRBD1 (6 bases). This CDR3 region has 15 residues. Germline CDR1 LNHNV, CDR2 YYDKDF (reference sequence). V was clipped by 0 bases and J by 3 bases, with 11 bases between them. CDR3 sequence reads: CATSRDGRGYYGYTF. Written as DNA, the CDR3 is TGTGCCACCAGCAGAGATGGCAGGGGATACTATGGCTACACCTTC.

This clonotype appeared many times. The V and J genes are TRBV10-3 and TRBJ1-2, with D unclear. CDR3 length equals 14 residues. The V and J ends lost 3 bases and 2 bases respectively, with 10 bases between them. Per the germline V gene, CDR1 is ENHRY and CDR2 is SYGVKD. The CDR3 nucleotides are TGTGCCATCAGTGAAGGGATCTCAAACTATGGCTACACCTTC. Its protein product is CAISEGISNYGYTF.

The chain recombines TRBV5-1 with TRBJ2-7; D may correspond to TRBD1 or TRBD2 (5 bases each). Germline assignment: CDR1 SGHRS and CDR2 YFSETQ. V was clipped by 2 bases and J by 5 bases, with 20 bases between them. The CDR3 consists of 16 residues. CDR3 loop: CASSLISGTALDEQYF. DNA of the CDR3: TGCGCCAGCAGCTTAATATCCGGGACGGCTCTCGACGAGCAGTACTTC.

The table lists this clonotype with many counts. The CDR3 here is CASSGSTGNTIYF. The CDR3 DNA reads TGTGCCAGCAGCGGTTCTACCGGAAACACCATATATTTT. The V and J genes are TRBV9 and TRBJ1-3; D gene uncertain. V gave up 3 bases and J gave up 4 bases, with 8 bases separating them. Germline V gene data show CDR1 as SGDLS and CDR2 as YYNGEE. The CDR3 is 13 amino acids.

This clonotype was observed once. At one of its ends the junction is not consistent with the germline gene, which may arise from a read error. The V gene is TRBV5-1, the J gene TRBJ1-3; D unresolved. CDR3 size: 17 residues. Germline V CDR1 and CDR2: SGHRS, YFSETQ. CDR3 residues: CASSKRVEVISGNTIYF. The CDR3 nucleotides read TGTGCCAGCAGCAAACGGGTCGAAGTTATCTCTGGAAACACCATATATTTT.

This chain links TRBV7-9 with TRBJ2-3; 12 bases agree with TRBD1. V was pared by 8 bases and J by 8 bases, with 11 bases of the junction left unmatched. The germline CDR1 and CDR2 sequences are SEHNR and FQNEAQ (reference sequence). The CDR3 runs 15 residues. CDR3 nucleotide sequence: TGTGCCAGCCTCACCTCGGGACAGGGGGCAGGTACGCAGTATTTT. Residues: CASLTSGQGAGTQYF.

This clonotype was seen many times. CDR3 residues: CSAQPGYEQYF. The CDR3 DNA sequence: TGCAGTGCCCAGCCGGGGTACGAGCAGTACTTC. The chain is built from TRBV20-1 and TRBJ2-7, with D maybe TRBD2 (5 bases). CDR3 length: 11 residues. The germline gives CDR1 DFQATT, CDR2 SNEGSKA (reference sequence). V gave up 6 bases and J gave up 4 bases, with 10 bases separating them.

The chain has TRBV13 and TRBJ1-1; D call uncertain. CDR1 and CDR2 from the germline V gene are PRHDT and FYEKMQ (reference sequence). CDR3 length: 14 residues. With 5 bases removed from V and 0 bases from J, the gap between germline ends came to 10 bases. The CDR3 coding sequence is TGTGCCAGCAGCCCCCGTTTGGTGAACACTGAAGCTTTCTTT. Its protein product is CASSPRLVNTEAFF. Looking up the rest from reference TRBV13 and TRBJ1-1 gives the full variable domain: AAGVIQSPRHLIKEKRETATLKCYPIPRHDTVYWYQQGPGQDPQFLISFYEKMQSDKGSIPDRFSAQQFSDYHSELNMSSLELGDSALYFCASSPRLVNTEAFFGQGTRLTVV.

This clonotype was seen repeatedly, ten times or more. The genes are TRBV10-2 and TRBJ1-2; 7 nucleotides line up with TRBD1. CDR3 size: 14 residues. The germline gives CDR1 WSHSY, CDR2 SAAADI. The ends lost 6 bases at V and 1 base at J; junction bases unmatched: 5. The CDR3 here is CASSGDSINYGYTF. For the CDR3, the DNA is TGCGCCAGCAGCGGGGACAGCATTAACTATGGCTACACCTTC.

This clonotype was detected only a few times. In DNA form, the CDR3 reads TGTGCCAGCAGTTCTACGGCTACAGGGAACACTGAAGCTTTCTTT. Protein product: CASSSTATGNTEAFF. The chain carries TRBV12-3 or TRBV12-4 and TRBJ1-1, with a tentative D call TRBD1 (5 bases). Trimming shortened V by 4 bases and J by 1 base, and 13 bases separated the two germline ends. This CDR3 contains 15 residues.